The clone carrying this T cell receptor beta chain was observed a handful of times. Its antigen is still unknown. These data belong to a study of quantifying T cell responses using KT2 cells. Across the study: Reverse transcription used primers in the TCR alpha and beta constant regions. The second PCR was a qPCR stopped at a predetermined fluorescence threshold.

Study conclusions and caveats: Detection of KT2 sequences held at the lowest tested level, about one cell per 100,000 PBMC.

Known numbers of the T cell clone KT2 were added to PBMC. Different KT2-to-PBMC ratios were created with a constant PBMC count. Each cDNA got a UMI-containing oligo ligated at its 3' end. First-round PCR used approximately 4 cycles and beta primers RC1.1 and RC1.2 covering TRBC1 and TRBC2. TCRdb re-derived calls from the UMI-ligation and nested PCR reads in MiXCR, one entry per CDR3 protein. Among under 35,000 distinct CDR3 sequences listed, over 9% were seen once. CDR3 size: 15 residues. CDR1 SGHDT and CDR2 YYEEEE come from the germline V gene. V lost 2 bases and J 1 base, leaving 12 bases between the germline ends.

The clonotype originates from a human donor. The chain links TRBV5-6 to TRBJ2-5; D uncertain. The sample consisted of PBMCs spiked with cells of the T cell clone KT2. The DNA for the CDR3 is TGTGCCAGCAGCTTTAACCCCGGACCCCAAGAGACCCAGTACTTC. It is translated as CASSFNPGPQETQYF.